This TCR beta chain was obtained from a study of T cells after yellow fever vaccination. Across the whole study: The SMART-Seq v4 Ultra Low Input method served to prepare the low-cell-number fractions.

MiXCR, run by TCRdb on the 5' RACE reads, gives a single entry per CDR3 protein. This sample has fewer than 650,000 distinct CDR3 sequences; 20% to 25% occur once, and the top ten carry around 17%. The CDR3 has 15 amino acids. Germline assignment: CDR1 SGHRS and CDR2 YFSETQ. The germline V and J ends were trimmed by 1 base and 1 base, with 11 bases remaining between them. This clonotype has more than one count but fewer than ten. Its antigen is not known. The study's findings and limits: The secondary response was weaker, and its peak arrived faster, on day 5 versus 15. Few clonotypes appeared in both CD4 and CD8 compartments.

This clonotype was sampled from a man younger than 35 who received the YFV17D yellow fever vaccine. The chain couples TRBV5-1 to TRBJ2-5; D is undetermined. The specimen comprised PBMCs, sampled less than 25 days after the first yellow fever vaccination. The CDR3 spells CASSLFWHTQETQYF. The CDR3 nucleotides are TGCGCCAGCAGCTTGTTTTGGCATACCCAAGAGACCCAGTACTTC.